This T cell receptor (beta chain) was recovered during a study of neurological immune-mediated disorders. General observations from the study: Levels of TCR clonal expansion peaked in HTLV-1-associated myelopathy and reached their lowest in multiple sclerosis, under those of healthy controls.

Per the germline V gene, CDR1 is SGHRS and CDR2 is YFSETQ. CDR3 length: 15 amino acids. V was cut by 1 base and J by 2 bases, with 13 bases left in between. This clonotype was seen many times. The antigen is unknown. 5'RACE generated cDNA with 10-nucleotide random UMIs. Over 200 million TCR-beta sequences, together covering 15-18 subjects, were produced by every individual sequencing run that was carried out. TCRdb passed the 5' RACE reads through MiXCR, listing each CDR3 protein once. The sample consists of approximately 15,000 distinct CDR3 sequences, roughly 13% of them appearing once. The T cells used for sorted libraries numbered 1 million, either CD4+ or CD8+.

The receptor was isolated from a female donor with HTLV-1-associated myelopathy (HAM/TSP). The sample was CD8+ T cells from blood. The rearrangement links TRBV5-1 to TRBJ2-7; a possible D gene is TRBD2 (6 bases). CDR3 loop: CASSLNMEGAYEQYF. The CDR3 bases are TGCGCCAGCAGCTTGAACATGGAGGGAGCCTACGAGCAGTACTTC.